This TCR beta chain was found in a study of cytomegalovirus exposure and HLA in healthy donors (TCRdb year 2017). Regarding the research as a whole: An earlier analysis of roughly 630 of the donors reported more than 250 Gb of sequence data and 117 million unique TCR beta sequences from 150 million to 200 million T cells. A separate validation cohort of approximately 120 different subjects was used in addition to the 666-subject first cohort. Roughly five DR-DQ haplotypes were treated as single units for association and clustering because of strong linkage in the cohort. The genetic ancestry cluster associated with self-reported Caucasian donors included around four fifths of the approximately 410 genotyped donors. The study aimed to test whether cataloging public T cell receptors could reveal signatures of past pathogen exposure. In a later analysis, previously published TCR beta repertoires from 500 to 750 donors were re-analyzed and high-resolution HLA genotyping was added so that TCR occurrence patterns could be studied. The study used immunosequencing to profile the T cell repertoires of approximately 650 subjects and linked those repertoires to cytomegalovirus serostatus. Among about 370 genotyped donors of the cohort, an average of roughly 230,000 unique TCR beta nucleotide sequences was sequenced per donor, of which roughly 17% were non-productive. A later genetic analysis used genome-wide SNP genotypes for about 55% of the 666 donors, treating that subset as a discovery cohort. HLA typing included class I and class II loci at four-digit resolution. Every discovery cohort repertoire had been produced on one sequencing platform. In the later analysis, no new phenotypic data were used to find candidate immune exposures; instead, reliance was placed on TCR beta sequences and their occurrence across donors. An earlier analysis of about 620 of the donors applied high-throughput TCR beta sequencing to assess whether each TCR beta V gene segment acted as functional or pseudogenic. The number of donors typed differed by locus, with 629-630 for A, B, C, DRB1 and DQB1, around 520 for DQA1, about 610 for DPA1, and some 440 for DPB1. Donor age, sex, ethnicity and CMV serostatus were compiled alongside the repertoire data. An early release covering 550 to 650 HLA-typed donors comprised approximately 290 gigabases of sequencing data and 65 million to 100 million unique TCR sequences. The study combined high-throughput TCR immunosequencing, statistical association of individual TCRs with disease status, and machine learning to predict cytomegalovirus infection status. Study-level results and caveats: The sequencing pipeline was judged likely to have produced a cluster of highly shared sequence variants as a technical artifact. Compared with the roughly 670-donor mean, donors in an Asian-associated ancestry cluster had fewer N-insertions in productive TCRs, according to a later genetic analysis. The study gave a list of 150 to 200 TCR beta chains associated with cytomegalovirus. Linkage disequilibrium might explain the correlated functional status among segregating V segments, but an unknown experimental factor could not be excluded. In an earlier analysis of a few hundred of the donors, most TCR beta V segments were observed in productive rearrangements about 87% or about 30% of the time, broadly matching IMGT annotations. Compared with equally common non-associated chains, HLA-associated TCR beta chains in a later analysis were more clonally expanded and had lower generation probabilities. When HLA alleles, especially DR and DQ, strongly co-occurred, attributing TCR associations to individual alleles was difficult. Immune exposure information for the cohort was limited to CMV serostatus. A further reported finding was that TCR beta sequences accurately predicted the HLA-A and HLA-B alleles for most subjects in the first cohort. In a later analysis, some 17,000 TCR beta sequences were associated with specific HLA alleles at a false discovery rate of 0.05. Because HLA typing was missing for some donors at each locus, association tests included only the typed subset. Most CMV-associated TCR beta chains appeared to be HLA-restricted in a later analysis, and the HLA associations seemed to be driven largely by CMV exposure. Several of the top co-occurrence clusters appeared to be linked to parvovirus B19, influenza, CMV and Epstein-Barr virus, according to a later analysis. V-gene and J-gene trimming of TCR beta chains was associated with a missense DCLRE1C variant in a later genetic analysis, and the association was replicated in an independent cohort. The classifier was reported to diagnose cytomegalovirus status with high specificity and sensitivity in both the original and validation cohorts. In vitro tests confirmed that three of the cytomegalovirus-associated TCR beta chains recognize cytomegalovirus antigens. Most TCR sequences were seen in very few donors, while some public TCRs were found in many individuals. Roughly uniform sequencing depth across donors was assumed in presence/absence analyses, although this assumption may not hold. Because counts were too low, approximately 18 rarely observed V segments, including chromosome 9 orphons, were excluded from the earlier analysis of 587 of the donors. This cohort had only TCR beta chains sequenced, and the lack of alpha or paired-chain data limited which features could be detected. In a later analysis, the rate of TCR association differed among HLA loci, with DRB1 alleles having the most associated TCRs and HLA-C alleles having the fewest. The authors suggested that the approach could potentially be generalized to other disease states and immunological phenotypes. The 87-base-pair reads could not distinguish some IMGT-functional V segments, including TRBV6-2 and TRBV6-3, so those segments were excluded.

The cohort consisted of hundreds of healthy bone marrow donors. At the time of sampling, all cohort members were nominally healthy, though unrecorded immune exposures were likely present. The donor tested CMV seronegative and was one of the 352 seronegative cohort members. A peripheral blood sample was collected from each donor, and TCR beta sequencing was performed on peripheral blood mononuclear cells. The Qiagen DNeasy Blood Extraction Kit was used to extract genomic DNA from the blood cell samples. The method behind the library was the immunoSEQ multiplex PCR assay. A mixture of 60 forward primers for TCR Vbeta segments and 13 reverse primers for TCR Jbeta segments was used in the multiplex PCR. The CDR3 region of rearranged TCR beta genes was amplified from genomic DNA with a multiplex PCR assay. The amplified TCR beta libraries were sequenced on the Illumina HiSeq System as 87-base-pair reads. The published analysis was carried out like this. Across the 640 or so repertoires, a later analysis counted 60 million to 90 million unique TCR beta chains, about 10 million of which were shared by at least two donors. A nearest-neighbor algorithm error-corrected the raw reads and collapsed the reads into unique sequences, merging closely related sequences to remove PCR and sequencing errors. V, D and J gene segments were assigned by aligning CDR3 sequences to IMGT reference sequences. For a sequence to be retained, a match of at least six nucleotides was required to both a V gene segment and a J gene segment. Rearrangements were classified as productive when the CDR3 lacked stop codons and remained in frame with V and J, and all other rearrangements were classified as non-productive. Following IMGT convention, CDR3 was defined as the stretch from the second conserved V-encoded cysteine up to the conserved J-encoded phenylalanine. The earlier analysis of around 640 of the donors excluded sequences that lacked an unambiguous match to a single V gene segment. In an earlier analysis of 587 of the donors, V segments were called functional above 56.7% productive rearrangements and were called segregating when the between-donor standard deviation exceeded 5%. A statistical classification framework was developed to diagnose cytomegalovirus status using the catalog of TCR beta chain sequences. V and J gene assignment, in a later analysis, came from comparing TCR nucleotide sequences with IMGT/GENE-DB human TR gene sequences. A later analysis assigned CDR3 sequences and most-parsimonious VDJ recombination scenarios with the TCRdist pipeline. A later analysis defined each TCR beta chain by its CDR3 amino acid sequence plus V-gene family, and excluded reads lacking a unique V-gene family. As a way to deal with suspected cross-contamination and a sequencing artifact, a later analysis dropped over 550 nucleotide sequences that were highly shared and had low generation probability. In a later analysis, a clonal expansion index for each public chain was calculated from normalized within-repertoire ranks of inferred template counts. Generation probabilities in a later analysis came from a VDJ recombination model fitted to out-of-frame rearrangements, and those results were checked against IGoR. Hypergeometric tests were used in a later analysis to score TCR-TCR, TCR-HLA and TCR-CMV co-occurrence, with a repertoire-size bias correction applied to the TCR pairs. False discovery rates were estimated in a later analysis by permuting HLA or CMV assignments 20 times. A later analysis grouped co-occurring TCRs with DBSCAN, adding TCRdist sequence similarity when clustering within HLA-allele-positive subsets. Co-occurrence clustering excluded repertoires with fewer than 30,000 or more than 120,000 public chains, plus five with anomalous nucleotide sharing. TCRdb provides this immuneACCESS table in a form limited to in-frame rearrangements. Some clones are lacking; in checked studies, under half of them reflect an unresolved V gene, and why the rest are absent is not known. V, J and clone size were drawn from that table, and D and trimming were deduced from the DNA. This sample comprises 150,000 or so clones, around 77% of them detected only once. Together, the top ten hold around 1.3% of the sample.

CDR1 and CDR2 are read off the germline V gene (reference sequence) as SGHNT and YYREEE. Ends trimmed: V by 4 bases, J by 4 bases; bases unmatched to a gene: 2. From the cysteine up to the phenylalanine, the CDR3 has a length of 15 residues. The CDR3 DNA has 45 bases and is translated from base 1. A few counts support this clone. The specificity of this receptor is unknown. Within one base of it there is no much larger clone, and no base qualities were kept. The V gene is TRBV5-4 and the J gene is TRBJ2-1, with 13 bases matching TRBD2. The TCR was taken from a woman aged 25 to 39 in good health and CMV-seronegative. Sequences were obtained from PBMCs. The sequence in DNA is TGTGCCAGCAGCACTAGCGGGGGGGGATACAATGAGCAGTTCTTC. This yields the protein CASSTSGGGYNEQFF.